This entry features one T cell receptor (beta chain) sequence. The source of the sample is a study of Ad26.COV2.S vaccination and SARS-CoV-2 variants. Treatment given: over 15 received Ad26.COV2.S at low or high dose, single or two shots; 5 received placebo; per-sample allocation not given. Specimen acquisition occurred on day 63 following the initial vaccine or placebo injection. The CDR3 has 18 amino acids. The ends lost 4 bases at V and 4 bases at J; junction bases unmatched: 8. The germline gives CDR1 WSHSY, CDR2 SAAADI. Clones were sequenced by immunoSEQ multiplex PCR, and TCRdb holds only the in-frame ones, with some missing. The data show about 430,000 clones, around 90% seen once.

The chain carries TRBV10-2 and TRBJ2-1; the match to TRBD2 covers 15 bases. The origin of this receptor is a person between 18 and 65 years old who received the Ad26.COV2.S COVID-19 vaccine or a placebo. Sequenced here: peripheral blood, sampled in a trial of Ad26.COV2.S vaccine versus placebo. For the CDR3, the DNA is TGCGCCAGCAGTGGTCCCGGACTAGCGGGAGGGAATTACAATGAGCAGTTCTTC. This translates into CASSGPGLAGGNYNEQFF.